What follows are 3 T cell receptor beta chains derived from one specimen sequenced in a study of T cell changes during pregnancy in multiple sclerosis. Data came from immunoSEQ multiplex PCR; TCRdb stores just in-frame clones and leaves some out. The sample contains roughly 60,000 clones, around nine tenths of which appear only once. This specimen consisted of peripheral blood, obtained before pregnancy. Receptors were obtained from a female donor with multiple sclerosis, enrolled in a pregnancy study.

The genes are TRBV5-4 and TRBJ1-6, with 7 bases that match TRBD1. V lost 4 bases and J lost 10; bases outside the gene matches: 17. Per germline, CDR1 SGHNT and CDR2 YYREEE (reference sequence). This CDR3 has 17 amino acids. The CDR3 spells CASSPELRLQGRSPLHF. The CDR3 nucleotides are TGTGCCAGCAGCCCTGAGTTACGTCTACAGGGGCGGTCACCCCTCCACTTT. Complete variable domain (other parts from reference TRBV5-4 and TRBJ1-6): ETGVTQSPTHLIKTRGQQVTLRCSSQSGHNTVSWYQQALGQGPQFIFQYYREEENGRGNFPPRFSGLQFPNYSSELNVNALELDDSALYLCASSPELRLQGRSPLHFGNGTRLTVT.

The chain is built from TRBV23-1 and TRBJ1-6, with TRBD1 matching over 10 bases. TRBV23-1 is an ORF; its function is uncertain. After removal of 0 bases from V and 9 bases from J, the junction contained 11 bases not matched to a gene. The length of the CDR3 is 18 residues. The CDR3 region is CASSQSSLTGGDGSPLHF. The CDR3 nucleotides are TGCGCCAGCAGTCAATCATCCCTGACAGGGGGCGATGGTTCACCCCTCCACTTT.

CDR3: CSVLTGGGYTF. The CDR3, as DNA: TGCAGCGTTCTCACAGGGGGCGGCTACACCTTC. The chain joins TRBV29-1 to TRBJ1-2, with 9 positions matching TRBD1. Germline V gives CDR1 SQVTM, CDR2 ANQGSEA. This CDR3 is 11 amino acids long. With 5 bases clipped from V and 8 bases from J, the junction kept 3 bases outside the gene matches.